A single sample is the source of the 32 T cell receptor beta chains below, sequenced in a study of tumor-infiltrating lymphocytes in primary liver carcinoma. Investigators took RNA and DNA out together from approximately 22-30 mg of unsorted bulk tissue. Starting from about 0.5 ug of total RNA, TCR beta cDNA was produced with a primer in the constant region. Construction of TCR beta libraries relied on three successive nested multiplex PCR rounds employing slightly modified ARM-PCR. Researchers ran the first two PCR rounds for roughly 10 cycles each with TRBV1-TRBV30 forward primers and a C-beta reverse primer. Using its own MiXCR run on the multiplex PCR reads, TCRdb lists one record per CDR3 protein. The sample gives around 47,000 distinct CDR3 sequences, approximately 70% of which show up once; 15% to 20% is in the top ten. Sequenced: liver tumor tissue from sampling region 2. Subset denoted: tumor region T2, inferior pole. These TCRs come from a man aged 35-49 years with primary liver carcinoma and hepatitis B virus infection.

A note on this clonotype: Since no conserved phenylalanine or tryptophan closes the CDR3, a read error is the likely cause. The chain recombines TRBV11-3 with TRBJ2-2; D is undetermined. The CDR3 totals 13 residues. Germline CDR1 reads SGHNT; CDR2 reads YENEEA. The CDR3 sequence: CASSLVFTGELFS. In DNA, the CDR3 is TGTGCCAGCAGTTTAGTCTTCACCGGGGAGCTGTTTTCT.

This chain links TRBV5-6 with TRBJ1-2, with 8 positions matching TRBD1. The germline V gene encodes CDR1 SGHDT and CDR2 YYEEEE. J lost 4 bases, V lost 0 bases, and 11 bases had no gene match. The CDR3 loop spans 17 amino acids. The CDR3 here is CASSLGQGMCPVYGYTF. For the CDR3, the DNA is TGTGCCAGCAGCTTGGGACAGGGGATGTGCCCCGTCTATGGCTACACCTTC.

With regard to this clonotype: Compared with germline, one end of the junction differs, possibly owing to a read error. CDR3 in DNA: TGTGCCAGTAGTGAATTTGACAGGAGTCCCGGGCAGTACTTC. Encoded protein: CASSEFDRSPGQYF. The gene calls are TRBV6-1 and TRBJ2-7, with D maybe TRBD1 (6 bases). Per the germline V gene, CDR1 is MNHNS and CDR2 is SASEGT. The CDR3 runs to 14 residues.

The chain is built from TRBV7-9 and TRBJ2-1; the D is unclear. The length of the CDR3 is 14 residues. Trimming removed 1 base from V and 5 bases from J, with 9 bases in between. Germline lookup yields CDR1 SEHNR and CDR2 FQNEAQ (reference sequence). The CDR3 loop is CASSLGGIDNEQFF. In DNA form, the CDR3 reads TGTGCCAGCAGCTTAGGTGGAATAGACAATGAGCAGTTCTTC.

Ten or more counts support this clonotype. This chain connects TRBV28 to TRBJ2-5; the match to TRBD2 covers 7 bases. The J segment lost 2 bases and the V segment lost 5 bases, leaving 14 bases of the junction unmatched. CDR1 is MDHEN and CDR2 is SYDVKM in the germline V gene. This CDR3 is 17 amino acids long. CDR3 bases: TGTGCCAGCAGTAAACGACTAAGCGGGGAGAATCAAGAGACCCAGTACTTC. This gives the protein CASSKRLSGENQETQYF.

This clonotype was recorded many times. The chain is built from TRBV28 and TRBJ2-7, with 7 bases aligning to TRBD1. Germline V lookup: CDR1 MDHEN, CDR2 SYDVKM. Trimming cost V 6 bases and J 1 base; bases outside gene matches: 3. The CDR3 covers 13 residues. The CDR3 DNA is TGTGCCAGCAGGTCGGGACAGTCCTACGAGCAGTACTTC. Protein product: CASRSGQSYEQYF.

With regard to this clonotype: A junction end diverges from the germline sequence, so it may reflect a read error. The chain joins TRBV5-6 to TRBJ1-5, with D possibly TRBD1 on 6 matching bases. Per germline, CDR1 SGHDT and CDR2 YYEEEE. The CDR3 contains 15 residues. CDR3 amino acids: CATSILGRGDQPQHF. In nucleotides, the CDR3 is TGTGCCACCAGCATCTTGGGCAGGGGCGATCAGCCTCAGCATTTT.

As regards this clonotype: One junction end disagrees with the germline gene, perhaps due to a read error. This chain joins TRBV5-1 and TRBJ2-1; the match to TRBD1 covers 7 bases. The CDR3 runs 14 residues. Germline V CDR1 and CDR2: SGHRS, YFSETQ. CDR3 DNA sequence: TGCGCCAGCAACCAACAGGGGCAGCTCCATGAGCAGTTCTTT. Protein sequence: CASNQQGQLHEQFF.

The chain combines TRBV29-1 with TRBJ2-1, with 7 nucleotides matching TRBD2. Germline V CDR1 and CDR2: SQVTM, ANQGSEA. The junction had 9 bases not matched to a gene; V was cut back by 7 bases and J by 6 bases. CDR3 size: 13 residues. The CDR3 nucleotides read TGCAGCGGGGTGGGAGGGCCCTTCAATGAGCAGTTCTTC. This codes for CSGVGGPFNEQFF.

By its share, this clonotype is medium-sized. V is TRBV29-1 and J is TRBJ1-2; D is undetermined. CDR1 is SQVTM and CDR2 is ANQGSEA in the germline V gene. Trimming shortened V by 4 bases and J by 4 bases, and 13 bases separated the two germline ends. This CDR3 has 13 amino acids. CDR3 DNA sequence: TGCAGCGTTGTGGGCATTAGAGGCTATGGCTACACCTTC. Translating it yields CSVVGIRGYGYTF.

Details on this clonotype: At one of its ends the junction is not consistent with the germline gene, which may arise from a read error. This sequence joins TRBV10-3 and TRBJ1-2, with D maybe TRBD1 (5 bases). The CDR3 sequence is 14 residues long. From germline, CDR1 is ENHRY and CDR2 SYGVKD. CDR3 region: CDIGVERGGDGYTF. CDR3 in DNA: TGTGACATCGGTGTCGAGAGGGGAGGGGATGGCTACACCTTC.

At least ten counts were recorded for this clonotype. The V call is TRBV24-1, the J call TRBJ2-3; a possible D gene is TRBD2 (6 bases). The V and J ends lost 2 bases and 0 bases respectively, with 11 bases between them. CDR3 length equals 16 residues. Per germline, CDR1 KGHDR and CDR2 SFDVKD. Here the CDR3 reads CATSDWSGVSTDTQYF. The CDR3 nucleotides are TGTGCCACCAGTGATTGGTCGGGAGTTAGCACAGATACGCAGTATTTT.

This clonotype appeared many times. The chain uses TRBV5-6 and TRBJ2-7; D might be TRBD2 (6 bases). Trimming cost V 4 bases and J 2 bases, with 10 bases left between them. The CDR3 runs to 13 residues. Per the germline V gene, CDR1 is SGHDT and CDR2 is YYEEEE. The CDR3 DNA is TGTGCCAGCAGCCGGGACTTACCCTACGAGCAGTACTTC. This encodes CASSRDLPYEQYF. Full variable domain (missing parts from reference TRBV5-6 and TRBJ2-7): DAGVTQSPTHLIKTRGQQVTLRCSPKSGHDTVSWYQQALGQGPQFIFQYYEEEERQRGNFPDRFSGHQFPNYSSELNVNALLLGDSALYLCASSRDLPYEQYFGPGTRLTVT.

This chain joins TRBV20-1 and TRBJ2-5, with unresolved D. The CDR3 is 13 amino acids. Germline V CDR1 and CDR2: DFQATT, SNEGSKA (reference sequence). With 6 bases removed from V and 5 bases from J, the gap between germline ends came to 16 bases. The CDR3 loop is CSASSSSGETQYF. The CDR3 nucleotides read TGCAGTGCCTCCTCATCGTCCGGGGAGACCCAGTACTTC.

The chain recombines TRBV20-1 with TRBJ2-7; 7 nucleotides align to TRBD1. CDR1 and CDR2 (germline): DFQATT, SNEGSKA (reference sequence). The CDR3 is 14 residues long. CDR3 in amino acids: CGDSTGERDYEQYF. The CDR3 bases are TGCGGTGATAGCACAGGGGAGAGGGACTACGAGCAGTACTTC.

In regard to this clonotype: One end of the junction is discordant with germline, which a read error may explain. The chain recombines TRBV7-9 with TRBJ2-3; 8 bases align to TRBD1. The CDR3 runs to 15 residues. The germline V gene has CDR1 SEHNR and CDR2 FQNEAQ (reference sequence). The CDR3 sequence is CASSLDREGADTQYF. The CDR3 nucleotides are TGTGCCAGCAGCTTGGACAGGGAAGGGGCAGATACACAGTATTTT. The full variable domain, completed using reference TRBV7-9 and TRBJ2-3, is DTGVSQNPRHKITKRGQNVTFRCDPISEHNRLYWYRQTLGQGPEFLTYFQNEAQLEKSRLLSDRFSAERPKGSFSTLEIQRTEQGDSAMYLCASSLDREGADTQYFGPGTRLTVL.

This clonotype was seen ten or more times. The chain has TRBV12-3 or TRBV12-4 and TRBJ2-2; D is unresolved. The CDR3 consists of 16 residues. Trimming shortened V by 4 bases and J by 2 bases, and 14 bases separated the two germline ends. This chain's CDR3 is CASSSRLGINTGELFF. The CDR3 coding sequence is TGTGCCAGCAGTTCTCGGCTTGGGATAAACACCGGGGAGCTGTTTTTT.

This clonotype was detected many times. The chain joins TRBV5-1 to TRBJ2-7; D is perhaps TRBD2 (5 bases). Germline values: CDR1 SGHRS, CDR2 YFSETQ. The germline V and J ends were trimmed by 7 bases and 1 base, with 18 bases remaining between them. The CDR3 has 15 amino acids. The CDR3 spells CASAYQSGSSYEQYF. CDR3 nucleotide sequence: TGCGCCAGCGCCTATCAGTCGGGATCGTCCTACGAGCAGTACTTC.

Regarding this clonotype: The conserved phenylalanine or tryptophan is not found at the CDR3 terminus, so this likely reflects a read error. No DNA is shown, since the ends of the CDR3 on it are uncertain; the CDR3 is the one TCRdb lists. V gene TRBV29-1 combines with J gene TRBJ2-2; no check of the table's D call, TRBD2, against the DNA was made. The CDR3 contains 15 residues when both ends are counted. Germline V gives CDR1 SQVTM, CDR2 ANQGSEA. This CDR3 is CSLGTSAANTGELFL.

On this clonotype: One end of the junction fails to match germline, which may point to a read error. The rearrangement links TRBV6-1 to TRBJ2-3; 8 positions agree with TRBD2. Per germline, CDR1 MNHNS and CDR2 SASEGT. This CDR3 spans 15 amino acids. CDR3 amino acids: CASCESSSGPDTQYF. The CDR3 DNA reads as TGTGCCAGCTGTGAATCGTCTAGCGGGCCAGATACGCAGTATTTT.

About this clonotype: Likely a read error: the CDR3 ends without its conserved phenylalanine or tryptophan. The chain combines TRBV12-3 or TRBV12-4 with TRBJ1-1; D is unclear. This CDR3 comprises 13 residues. The CDR3 DNA reads TGTGCCAGCAGTCCTCGGTCGAACACTCAAGCTTTCTGT. This codes for CASSPRSNTQAFC.

A remark on this clonotype: A read error may account for a junction end that differs from germline. This chain links TRBV10-3 with TRBJ2-3; D remains unclear. Germline assignment: CDR1 ENHRY and CDR2 SYGVKD. The CDR3 loop spans 11 amino acids. CDR3 sequence reads: CAIQATYTQYF. The CDR3 DNA reads TGTGCCATCCAAGCCACATATACGCAGTATTTT.

With regard to this clonotype: The CDR3 does not end in the conserved phenylalanine or tryptophan, so this is likely a read error. The gene calls are TRBV4-1 and TRBJ1-3; D is unclear. Germline CDR1 and CDR2: MGHRA and YSYEKL. This CDR3 is 16 amino acids long. CDR3 loop: CTSSQGQVSSGNTIYY. DNA for the CDR3: TGCACCAGCAGCCAAGGCCAAGTTAGCTCTGGAAACACCATATATTAT.

A few counts support this clonotype. This clone may be a read error of a much larger clone one base away. The rearrangement joins TRBV25-1 to TRBJ2-5; D call uncertain. From germline, CDR1 is MGHDK and CDR2 SYGVNS. V was clipped by 5 bases and J by 5 bases, with 12 bases between them. The CDR3 spans 13 residues. For the CDR3, the DNA is TGTGCCAGCAGTTGGATGTCTATGGAGACCCAGTACTTC. Translated, it gives CASSWMSMETQYF.

This clonotype was picked up many times. The V gene is TRBV6-2 or TRBV6-3, the J gene TRBJ2-1; a weak D match, TRBD1 (5 bases). Per the germline V gene, CDR1 is MNHEY and CDR2 is SVGEGT. CDR3 length equals 14 residues. Trimming pared 2 bases from V and 8 bases from J, leaving 13 bases between. This CDR3 reads CASSYATGSDEQFF. DNA for the CDR3: TGTGCCAGCAGTTACGCTACAGGATCGGATGAGCAGTTCTTC.

To note about this clonotype: The junction shows a germline mismatch at one end, possibly a read error. The chain recombines TRBV11-2 with TRBJ2-3; D gene unclear. The length of the CDR3 is 17 residues. Germline-derived CDR1 and CDR2 are SGHAT and FQNNGV. The CDR3 nucleotides read TGTGCCAGTAGCTTAGATCCGTGTGAGACTAGCACAGATACGCAGTATTTT. Amino acid sequence: CASSLDPCETSTDTQYF.

Only a few counts were recorded for this clonotype. Relative to the germline gene, one junction end is altered; a read error may explain this. The genes are TRBV29-1 and TRBJ2-1, with D unclear. This CDR3 is 10 amino acids long. Germline CDR1 is SQVTM and CDR2 is ANQGSEA. The DNA for the CDR3 is TGCAGCGCACAACGTAATGAGGAGTTCTTC. This gives the protein CSAQRNEEFF.

This clonotype was detected a few times. The chain is built from TRBV11-2 and TRBJ2-7; tentative D call: TRBD2 (5 bases). Germline V CDR1 and CDR2: SGHAT, FQNNGV. V was pared by 8 bases and J by 2 bases, with 16 bases between. This CDR3 contains 14 residues. CDR3 amino acids: CASAHGSSTYEQYF. CDR3 bases: TGTGCCAGCGCCCATGGGAGTTCCACCTACGAGCAGTACTTC.

This clonotype was seen at least ten times. V usage is TRBV5-1 and J usage is TRBJ2-5; D gene uncertain. The CDR3 runs 14 residues. The germline gives CDR1 SGHRS, CDR2 YFSETQ. V was trimmed by 0 bases and J by 5 bases, leaving 11 bases between them. The CDR3, as DNA: TGCGCCAGCAGCTTGGAAGCTGGTCGGGAGACCCAGTACTTC. Protein: CASSLEAGRETQYF.

Worth noting for this clonotype: At one end the junction does not follow the germline gene, possibly because of a read error. CDR3 region: CASCLGSVDNEQFF. The CDR3 DNA reads TGTGCCAGCTGTTTAGGCTCAGTTGATAATGAGCAGTTCTTC. The chain recombines TRBV12-3 or TRBV12-4 with TRBJ2-1, with D uncertain. The CDR3 has 14 residues.

This clonotype was seen only a few times. CDR3 coding DNA: TGCAGTGCCGGAACAACAGGGTTGCAAGCTTTCTTT. Translated, it gives CSAGTTGLQAFF. The rearrangement links TRBV20-1 to TRBJ1-1; weak D call: TRBD1 (6 bases). The germline V and J ends were trimmed by 6 bases and 9 bases, with 17 bases remaining between them. The CDR3 extends over 12 amino acids. Germline V CDR1 and CDR2: DFQATT, SNEGSKA (reference sequence).

This clonotype was seen only once. The CDR3 does not close with the conserved phenylalanine or tryptophan, likely indicating a read error. The V and J genes are TRBV5-4 and TRBJ2-7; 13 bases are shared with TRBD2. V lost 3 bases and J lost 4; bases outside the gene matches: 1. Germline loops: CDR1 SGHNT, CDR2 YYREEE (reference sequence). This CDR3 region has 14 residues. For the CDR3, the DNA is TGTGCCAGCAGCTCGGGACTAGCGGGATACGAGCAGTACCTC. It encodes CASSSGLAGYEQYL.